This T cell receptor (beta chain) was sequenced for a study of T cell clones after liver transplantation. On the study more broadly: Without induction therapy, subjects received standard immunosuppression until 12-24 months post-transplant.

This table comes from immunoSEQ multiplex PCR, and its TCRdb copy is limited to in-frame clones, with some not included. The repertoire consists of about 15,000 clones, with less than 85% occurring once and the leading ten covering 28%. CDR1 is MDHEN and CDR2 is SYDVKM in the germline V gene. V lost 4 bases to trimming and J lost 0 bases; unmatched junction nucleotides: 7. There are 16 residues in the CDR3. The sample was CD8+ T cells from blood, taken approximately 43 months after liver transplant. This sequence was found in a human patient who received a liver transplant. Part of the T cell pool may stem from the graft donor. V usage is TRBV28 and J usage is TRBJ2-7, with 9 bases lining up with TRBD2. Written as DNA, the CDR3 is TGTGCCAGCAGTTGGAGTAGCGGGAGTATCTCCTACGAGCAGTACTTC. This codes for CASSWSSGSISYEQYF.